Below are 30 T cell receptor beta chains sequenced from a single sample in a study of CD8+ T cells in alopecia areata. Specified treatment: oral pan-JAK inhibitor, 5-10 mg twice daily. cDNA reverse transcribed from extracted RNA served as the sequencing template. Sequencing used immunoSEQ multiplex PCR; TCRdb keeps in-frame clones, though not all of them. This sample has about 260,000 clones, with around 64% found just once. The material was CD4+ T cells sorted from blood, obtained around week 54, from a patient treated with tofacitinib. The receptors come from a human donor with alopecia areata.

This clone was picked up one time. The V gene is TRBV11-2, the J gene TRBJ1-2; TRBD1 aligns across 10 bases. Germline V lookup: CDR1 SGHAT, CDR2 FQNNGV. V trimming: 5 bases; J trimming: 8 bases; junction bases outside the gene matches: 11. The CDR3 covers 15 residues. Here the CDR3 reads CASSIIPGTGVGYTF. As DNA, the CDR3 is TGTGCCAGCAGCATTATTCCCGGGACAGGGGTAGGCTACACCTTC. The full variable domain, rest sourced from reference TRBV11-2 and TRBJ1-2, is EAGVAQSPRYKIIEKRQSVAFWCNPISGHATLYWYQQILGQGPKLLIQFQNNGVVDDSQLPKDRFSAERLKGVDSTLKIQPAKLEDSAVYLCASSIIPGTGVGYTFGSGTRLTVV.

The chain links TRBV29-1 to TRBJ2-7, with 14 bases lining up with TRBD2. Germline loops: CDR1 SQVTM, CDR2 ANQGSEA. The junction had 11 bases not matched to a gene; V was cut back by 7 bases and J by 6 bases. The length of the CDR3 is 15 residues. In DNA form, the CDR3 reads TGCAGCGCTACTTTAAGACTAGCGGGGGGGCCCGAGCAGTACTTC. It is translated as CSATLRLAGGPEQYF.

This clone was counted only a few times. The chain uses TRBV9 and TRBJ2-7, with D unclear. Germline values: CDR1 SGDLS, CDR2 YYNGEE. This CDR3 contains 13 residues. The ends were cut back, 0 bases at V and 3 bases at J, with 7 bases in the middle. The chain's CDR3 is CASSVEPGYEQYF. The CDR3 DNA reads TGTGCCAGCAGCGTAGAGCCGGGCTACGAGCAGTACTTC.

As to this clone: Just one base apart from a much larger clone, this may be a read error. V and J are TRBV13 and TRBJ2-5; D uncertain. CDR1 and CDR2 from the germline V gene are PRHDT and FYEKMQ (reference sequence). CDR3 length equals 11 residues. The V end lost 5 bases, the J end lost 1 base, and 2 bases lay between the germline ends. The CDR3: CASSVQETQYF. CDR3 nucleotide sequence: TGTGCCAGCAGCGTCCAAGAGACCCAGTACTTC. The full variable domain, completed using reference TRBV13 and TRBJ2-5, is AAGVIQSPRHLIKEKRETATLKCYPIPRHDTVYWYQQGPGQDPQFLISFYEKMQSDKGSIPDRFSAQQFSDYHSELNMSSLELGDSALYFCASSVQETQYFGPGTRLLVL.

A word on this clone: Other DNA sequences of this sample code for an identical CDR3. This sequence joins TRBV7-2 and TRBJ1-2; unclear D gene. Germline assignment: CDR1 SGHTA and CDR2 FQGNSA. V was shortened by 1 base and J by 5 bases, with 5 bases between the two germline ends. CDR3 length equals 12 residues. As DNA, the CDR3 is TGTGCCAGCAGCTTAGGGGGTTATGGCTACACCTTC. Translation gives CASSLGGYGYTF.

CDR3 DNA: TGCGCCAGCAGCCCGCTGGGGGCTCCCGTCACAGATACGCAGTATTTT. Translation: CASSPLGAPVTDTQYF. The genes are TRBV5-1 and TRBJ2-3; TRBD1 is a possible D gene (6 bases). Trimming took 4 bases from V and 2 from J, leaving 17 bases between them. Per the germline V gene, CDR1 is SGHRS and CDR2 is YFSETQ. The CDR3 sequence is 16 residues long.

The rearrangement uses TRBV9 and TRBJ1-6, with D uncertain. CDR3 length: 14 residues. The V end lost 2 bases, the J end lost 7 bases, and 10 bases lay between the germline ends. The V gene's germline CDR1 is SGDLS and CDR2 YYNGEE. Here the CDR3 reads CASSVRIGNSPLHF. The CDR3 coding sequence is TGTGCCAGCAGCGTGAGGATTGGGAATTCACCCCTCCACTTT.

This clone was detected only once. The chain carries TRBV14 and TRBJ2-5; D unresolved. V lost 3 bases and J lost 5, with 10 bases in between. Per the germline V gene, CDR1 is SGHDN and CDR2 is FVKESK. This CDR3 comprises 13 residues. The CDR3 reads CASSQGFRETQYF. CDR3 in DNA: TGTGCCAGCAGCCAGGGGTTCCGGGAGACCCAGTACTTC.

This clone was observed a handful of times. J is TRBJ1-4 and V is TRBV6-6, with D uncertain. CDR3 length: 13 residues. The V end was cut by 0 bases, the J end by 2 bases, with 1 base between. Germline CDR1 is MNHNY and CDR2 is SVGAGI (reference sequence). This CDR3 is CASSYSTNEKLFF. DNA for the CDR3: TGTGCCAGCAGTTACTCGACTAATGAAAAACTGTTTTTT.

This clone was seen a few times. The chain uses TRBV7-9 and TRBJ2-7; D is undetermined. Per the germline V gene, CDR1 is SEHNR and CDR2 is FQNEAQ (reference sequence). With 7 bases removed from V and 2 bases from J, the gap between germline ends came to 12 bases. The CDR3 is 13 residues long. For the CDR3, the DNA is TGTGCCAGCAACTCCGCGCCTACCTACGAGCAGTACTTC. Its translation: CASNSAPTYEQYF.

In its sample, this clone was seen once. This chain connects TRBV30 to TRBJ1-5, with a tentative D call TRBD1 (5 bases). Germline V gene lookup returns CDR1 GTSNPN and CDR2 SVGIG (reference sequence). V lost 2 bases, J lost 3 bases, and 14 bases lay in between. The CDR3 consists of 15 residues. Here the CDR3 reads CAWSQTTVFNQPQHF. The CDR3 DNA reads TGTGCCTGGAGTCAAACGACAGTTTTCAATCAGCCCCAGCATTTT.

For the CDR3, the DNA is TGCAGCGTTGCCGGGACTACTGGGGGTAATGAGCAGTTCTTC. As protein: CSVAGTTGGNEQFF. The chain couples TRBV29-1 to TRBJ2-1; 7 nucleotides agree with TRBD2. V lost 4 bases to trimming and J lost 7 bases; unmatched junction nucleotides: 10. Germline-derived CDR1 and CDR2 are SQVTM and ANQGSEA. The CDR3 totals 14 residues.

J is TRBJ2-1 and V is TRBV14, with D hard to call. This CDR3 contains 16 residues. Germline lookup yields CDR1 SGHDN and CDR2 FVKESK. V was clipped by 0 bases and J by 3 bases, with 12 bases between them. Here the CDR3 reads CASSQERMQLYNEQFF. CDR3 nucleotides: TGTGCCAGCAGCCAAGAACGAATGCAGCTCTACAATGAGCAGTTCTTC.

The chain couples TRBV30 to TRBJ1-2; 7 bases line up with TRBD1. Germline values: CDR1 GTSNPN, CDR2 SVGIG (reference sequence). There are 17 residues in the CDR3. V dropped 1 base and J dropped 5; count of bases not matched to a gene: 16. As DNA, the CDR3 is TGTGCCTGGAGTGCAACGCAGAGACAGGGCCGCTTATATGGCTACACCTTC. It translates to CAWSATQRQGRLYGYTF.

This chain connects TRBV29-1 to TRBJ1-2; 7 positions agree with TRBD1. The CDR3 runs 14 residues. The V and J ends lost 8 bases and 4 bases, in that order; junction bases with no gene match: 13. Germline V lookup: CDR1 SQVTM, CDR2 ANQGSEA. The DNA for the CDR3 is TGCAGCCTATGGGGACCTGGGACAGCCTATGGCTACACCTTC. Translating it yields CSLWGPGTAYGYTF. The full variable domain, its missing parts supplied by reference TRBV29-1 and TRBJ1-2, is SAVISQKPSRDICQRGTSLTIQCQVDSQVTMMFWYRQQPGQSLTLIATANQGSEATYESGFVIDKFPISRPNLTFSTLTVSNMSPEDSSIYLCSLWGPGTAYGYTFGSGTRLTVV.

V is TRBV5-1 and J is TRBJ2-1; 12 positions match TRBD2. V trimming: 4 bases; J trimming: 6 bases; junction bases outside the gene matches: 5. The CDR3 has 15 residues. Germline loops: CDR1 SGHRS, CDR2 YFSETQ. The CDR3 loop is CASSASSGGANEQFF. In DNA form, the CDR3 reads TGCGCCAGCAGCGCTTCTAGCGGGGGGGCCAATGAGCAGTTCTTC.

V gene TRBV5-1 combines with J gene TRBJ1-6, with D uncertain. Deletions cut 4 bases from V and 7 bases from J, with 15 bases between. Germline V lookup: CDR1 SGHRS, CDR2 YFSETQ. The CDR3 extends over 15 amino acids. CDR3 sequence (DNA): TGCGCCAGCAGCCTCGATGGGCCGTGGAATTCACCCCTCCACTTT. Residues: CASSLDGPWNSPLHF.

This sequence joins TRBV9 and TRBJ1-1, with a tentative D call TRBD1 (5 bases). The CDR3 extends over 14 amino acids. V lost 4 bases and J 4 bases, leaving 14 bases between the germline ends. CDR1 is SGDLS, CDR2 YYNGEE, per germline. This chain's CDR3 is CASSPGGAGTEAFF. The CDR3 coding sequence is TGTGCCAGCAGCCCAGGAGGGGCAGGCACTGAAGCTTTCTTT. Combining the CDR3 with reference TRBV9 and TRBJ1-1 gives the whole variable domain DSGVTQTPKHLITATGQRVTLRCSPRSGDLSVYWYQQSLDQGLQFLIQYYNGEERAKGNILERFSAQQFPDLHSELNLSSLELGDSALYFCASSPGGAGTEAFFGQGTRLTVV.

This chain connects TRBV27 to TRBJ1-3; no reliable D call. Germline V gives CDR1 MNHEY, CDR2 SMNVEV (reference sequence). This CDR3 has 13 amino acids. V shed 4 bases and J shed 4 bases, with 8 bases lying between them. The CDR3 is CASSSSSGNTIYF. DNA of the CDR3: TGTGCCAGCAGTTCCTCTTCCGGAAACACCATATATTTT.

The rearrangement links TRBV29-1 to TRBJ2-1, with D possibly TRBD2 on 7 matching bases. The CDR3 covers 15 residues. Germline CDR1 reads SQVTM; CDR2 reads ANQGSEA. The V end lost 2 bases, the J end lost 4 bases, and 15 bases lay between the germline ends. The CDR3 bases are TGCAGCGTTGAAAAATCGGGGGGCCTATACAATGAGCAGTTCTTC. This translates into CSVEKSGGLYNEQFF.

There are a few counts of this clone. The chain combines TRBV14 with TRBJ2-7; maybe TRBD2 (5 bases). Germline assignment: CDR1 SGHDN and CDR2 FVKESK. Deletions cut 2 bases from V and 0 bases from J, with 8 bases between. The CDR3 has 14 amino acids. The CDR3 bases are TGTGCCAGCAGCCAATCCGGGATCTCCTACGAGCAGTACTTC. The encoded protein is CASSQSGISYEQYF.

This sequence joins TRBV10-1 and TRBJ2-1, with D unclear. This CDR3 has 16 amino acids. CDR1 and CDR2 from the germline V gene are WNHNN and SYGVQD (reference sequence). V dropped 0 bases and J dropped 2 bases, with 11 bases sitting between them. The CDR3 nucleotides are TGCGCCAGCAGTGAGTCGGGGTGGGATCCCTACAATGAGCAGTTCTTC. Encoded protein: CASSESGWDPYNEQFF.

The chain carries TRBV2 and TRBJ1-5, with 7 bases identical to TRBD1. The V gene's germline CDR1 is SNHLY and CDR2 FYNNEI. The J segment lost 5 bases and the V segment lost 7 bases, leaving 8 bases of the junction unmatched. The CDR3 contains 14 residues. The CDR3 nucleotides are TGTGCCAGCAATAACCTTCAGGGGGATCAGCCCCAGCATTTT. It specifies CASNNLQGDQPQHF.

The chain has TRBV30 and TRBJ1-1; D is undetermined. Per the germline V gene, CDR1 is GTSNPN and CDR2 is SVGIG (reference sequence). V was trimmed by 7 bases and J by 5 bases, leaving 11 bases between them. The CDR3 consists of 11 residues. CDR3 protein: CASSRGTEAFF. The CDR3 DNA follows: TGTGCCTCCTCTCGCGGGACTGAAGCTTTCTTT.

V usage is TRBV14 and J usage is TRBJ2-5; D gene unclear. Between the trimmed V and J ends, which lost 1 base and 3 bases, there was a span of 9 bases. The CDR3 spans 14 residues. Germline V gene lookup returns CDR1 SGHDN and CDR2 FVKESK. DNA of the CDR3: TGTGCCAGCAGCCAAGTTGCAGCAGAAGAGACCCAGTACTTC. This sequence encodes CASSQVAAEETQYF.

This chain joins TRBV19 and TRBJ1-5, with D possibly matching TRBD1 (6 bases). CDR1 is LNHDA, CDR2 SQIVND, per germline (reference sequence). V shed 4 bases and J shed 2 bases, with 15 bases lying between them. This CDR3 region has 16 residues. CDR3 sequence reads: CASSSTQGRGNQPQHF. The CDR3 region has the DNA TGTGCCAGTAGTAGTACACAGGGAAGGGGCAATCAGCCCCAGCATTTT.

In DNA form, the CDR3 reads TGCGCCAGCGCCGCTGACAGTAACACCGGGGAGCTGTTTTTT. Translation: CASAADSNTGELFF. The J gene is TRBJ2-2, the V gene TRBV5-1; D perhaps matches TRBD1 (5 bases). CDR1 and CDR2 from the germline V gene are SGHRS and YFSETQ. The ends were cut back, 7 bases at V and 2 bases at J, with 12 bases in the middle. The CDR3 consists of 14 residues.

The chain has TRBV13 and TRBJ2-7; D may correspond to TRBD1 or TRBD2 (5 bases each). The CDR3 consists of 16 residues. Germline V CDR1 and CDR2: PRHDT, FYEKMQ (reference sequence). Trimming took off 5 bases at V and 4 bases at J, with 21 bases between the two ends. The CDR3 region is CASSLRRDPRTYEQYF. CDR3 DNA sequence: TGTGCCAGCAGCCTTCGCCGGGACCCTAGAACATACGAGCAGTACTTC. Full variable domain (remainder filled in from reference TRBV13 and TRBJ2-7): AAGVIQSPRHLIKEKRETATLKCYPIPRHDTVYWYQQGPGQDPQFLISFYEKMQSDKGSIPDRFSAQQFSDYHSELNMSSLELGDSALYFCASSLRRDPRTYEQYFGPGTRLTVT.

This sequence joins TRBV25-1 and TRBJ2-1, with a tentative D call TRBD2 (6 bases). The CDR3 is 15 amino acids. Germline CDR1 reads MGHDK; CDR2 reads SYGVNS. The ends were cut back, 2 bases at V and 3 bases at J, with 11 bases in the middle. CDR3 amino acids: CASSEQQGGYNEQFF. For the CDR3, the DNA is TGTGCCAGCAGTGAACAGCAGGGAGGCTACAATGAGCAGTTCTTC.

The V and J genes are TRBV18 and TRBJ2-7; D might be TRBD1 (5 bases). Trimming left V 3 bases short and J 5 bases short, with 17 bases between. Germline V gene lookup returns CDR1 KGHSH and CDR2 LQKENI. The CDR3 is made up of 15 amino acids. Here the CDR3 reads CASSPVMGRVHEQYF. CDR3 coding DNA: TGTGCCAGCTCACCGGTGATGGGCAGGGTCCACGAGCAGTACTTC.